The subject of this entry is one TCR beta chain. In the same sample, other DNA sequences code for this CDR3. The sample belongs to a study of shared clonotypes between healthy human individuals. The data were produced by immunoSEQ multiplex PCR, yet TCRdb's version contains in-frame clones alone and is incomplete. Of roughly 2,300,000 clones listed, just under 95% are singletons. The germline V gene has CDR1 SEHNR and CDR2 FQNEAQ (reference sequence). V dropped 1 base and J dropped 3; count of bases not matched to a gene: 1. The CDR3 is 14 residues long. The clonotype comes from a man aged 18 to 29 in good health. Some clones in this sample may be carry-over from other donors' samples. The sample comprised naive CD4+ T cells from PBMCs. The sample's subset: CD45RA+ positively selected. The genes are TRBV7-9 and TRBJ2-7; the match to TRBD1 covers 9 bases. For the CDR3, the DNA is TGTGCCAGCAGCTTAGGACAGGGGGACTACGAGCAGTACTTC. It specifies CASSLGQGDYEQYF.